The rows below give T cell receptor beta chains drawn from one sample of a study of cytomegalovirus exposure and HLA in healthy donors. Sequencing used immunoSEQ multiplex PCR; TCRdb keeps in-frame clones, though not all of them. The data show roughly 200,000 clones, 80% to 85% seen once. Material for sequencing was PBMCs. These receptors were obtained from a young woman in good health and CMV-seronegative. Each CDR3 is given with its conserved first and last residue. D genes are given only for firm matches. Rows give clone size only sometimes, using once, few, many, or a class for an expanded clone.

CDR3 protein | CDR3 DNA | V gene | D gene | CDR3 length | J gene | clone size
CASSPRQGSTGELFF | TGTGCCAGCAGCCCACGACAGGGGAGCACCGGGGAGCTGTTTTTT | TRBV7-7 | TRBD1 | 15 | TRBJ2-2 | -
CASSKNTGGSYEQYF | TGTGCCAGCAGCAAAAACACAGGGGGAAGCTACGAGCAGTACTTC | TRBV4-2 | TRBD1 | 15 | TRBJ2-7 | -
CASSQPTSGTYSYNEQFF | TGTGCCAGCAGTCAACCGACTAGCGGGACCTACTCCTACAATGAGCAGTTCTTC | TRBV7-6 | TRBD2 | 18 | TRBJ2-1 | -
CASSRTDIAKNIQYF | TGTGCCAGCAGCCGGACTGATATAGCCAAAAACATTCAGTACTTC | TRBV5-8 | - | 15 | TRBJ2-4 | once
CASSIRGPSDTQYF | TGTGCCAGTAGTATTAGGGGGCCCTCAGATACGCAGTATTTT | TRBV19 | TRBD1 | 14 | TRBJ2-3 | -
CASSQDGTVGRRMFF | TGCGCCAGCAGCCAAGACGGGACAGTGGGCCGGCGCATGTTTTTT | TRBV4-1 | TRBD1 | 15 | TRBJ1-4 | -
CASSFDRGAKNIQYF | TGTGCCAGCAGCTTCGACAGGGGTGCCAAAAACATTCAGTACTTC | TRBV21-1 | - | 15 | TRBJ2-4 | -
CASSPSGSGISNEKLFF | TGTGCCAGCAGTCCCTCCGGGTCAGGGATCTCTAATGAAAAACTGTTTTTT | TRBV28 | - | 17 | TRBJ1-4 | -
CASQREGLADTQYF | TGCGCCAGTCAGCGGGAGGGCTTAGCAGATACGCAGTATTTT | TRBV5-1 | TRBD2 | 14 | TRBJ2-3 | -
CASSRQGPSTDTQYF | TGTGCCAGCTCACGTCAGGGGCCTAGCACAGATACGCAGTATTTT | TRBV18 | - | 15 | TRBJ2-3 | -
CASSFRDSGARLFF | TGTGCCAGCAGCTTCCGGGACTCCGGGGCGCGCCTGTTCTTC | TRBV7-2 | - | 14 | TRBJ2-1 | -
CASSPRQGTIEKLFF | TGTGCCAGCAGCCCAAGACAGGGAACGATTGAAAAACTGTTTTTT | TRBV7-8 | TRBD1 | 15 | TRBJ1-4 | -
CASSPVGLPVDTQYF | TGCGCCAGCAGCCCTGTGGGGCTTCCAGTCGATACGCAGTATTTT | TRBV5-1 | - | 15 | TRBJ2-3 | -
CASSKEKRVFGRASGDTQYF | TGTGCCAGCAGCAAAGAGAAGAGGGTGTTCGGGAGGGCCTCGGGAGATACGCAGTATTTT | TRBV21-1 | - | 20 | TRBJ2-3 | -
CASSLGTVYGYTF | TGTGCCAGCAGCTTAGGGACAGTTTATGGCTACACCTTC | TRBV5-6 | TRBD1 | 13 | TRBJ1-2 | -
CASSPPSSGRWDEQYF | TGTGCCAGCTCACCACCGTCTAGCGGGAGGTGGGACGAGCAGTACTTC | TRBV18 | TRBD2 | 16 | TRBJ2-7 | -
CASGTSDIRSNYGYTF | TGTGCCAGTGGAACCTCGGACATTCGGTCTAACTATGGCTACACCTTC | TRBV28 | - | 16 | TRBJ1-2 | -
CASSKGTEYSNQPQHF | TGTGCCAGTAGTAAAGGGACAGAATATAGCAATCAGCCCCAGCATTTT | TRBV19 | TRBD1 | 16 | TRBJ1-5 | -
CASSMSGDRKNQPQHF | TGTGCCAGCTCCATGTCTGGGGACAGGAAAAATCAGCCCCAGCATTTT | TRBV7-9 | TRBD1 | 16 | TRBJ1-5 | -
CASSRGTEGHEQYF | TGTGCCAGCTCACGGGGGACAGAAGGGCACGAGCAGTACTTC | TRBV18 | TRBD1 | 14 | TRBJ2-7 | -
CASRLGTGLAGGMNEQFF | TGTGCAAGTCGCTTAGGGACCGGCCTAGCGGGAGGGATGAATGAGCAGTTCTTC | TRBV12-2 | - | 18 | TRBJ2-1 | -
CASSAFPRQDSTDTQYF | TGTGCCAGCAGCGCCTTCCCAAGACAGGATAGCACAGATACGCAGTATTTT | TRBV9 | - | 17 | TRBJ2-3 | -
CASSRGGWDEKLFF | TGTGCCAGCAGTAGAGGGGGCTGGGATGAAAAACTGTTTTTT | TRBV2 | TRBD1 | 14 | TRBJ1-4 | -
CASSPDRVNEQFF | TGTGCCAGCAGCCCTGACCGGGTCAATGAGCAGTTCTTC | TRBV7-9 | - | 13 | TRBJ2-1 | -
CASSERRTRDYNEQFF | TGTGCCAGCAGTGAGCGGCGAACTAGGGACTACAATGAGCAGTTCTTC | TRBV25-1 | - | 16 | TRBJ2-1 | -
CASHGSNQPQHF | TGTGCCAGCCACGGGAGCAATCAGCCCCAGCATTTT | TRBV28 | - | 12 | TRBJ1-5 | -
CSVVDSRSTNTEAFF | TGCAGCGTGGTTGACAGCCGTTCCACGAACACTGAAGCTTTCTTT | TRBV29-1 | - | 15 | TRBJ1-1 | few
CASSLAGPPQETQYF | TGCGCCAGCAGCTTGGCAGGTCCCCCACAAGAGACCCAGTACTTC | TRBV5-1 | - | 15 | TRBJ2-5 | -
CASSYRDRVLLHEQFF | TGTGCCAGCAGTTACCGGGACAGGGTTCTCCTCCATGAGCAGTTCTTC | TRBV27 | TRBD1 | 16 | TRBJ2-1 | -
CASSHIRDRAPYGYTF | TGCGCCAGCAGCCACATCCGGGACAGGGCCCCATATGGCTACACCTTC | TRBV4-1 | TRBD1 | 16 | TRBJ1-2 | -
CASSPGPYNYGYTF | TGTGCCAGCAGCCCAGGGCCTTATAACTATGGCTACACCTTC | TRBV5-8 | - | 14 | TRBJ1-2 | -
CAISELRGRGRTSGYEQYF | TGTGCCATCAGTGAACTGAGGGGGCGAGGCAGAACTAGCGGCTACGAGCAGTACTTC | TRBV10-3 | - | 19 | TRBJ2-7 | -
CASSVSGRANTGELFF | TGTGCCAGCAGCGTTAGCGGGAGGGCGAACACCGGGGAGCTGTTTTTT | TRBV9 | TRBD2 | 16 | TRBJ2-2 | -
CASSTWDDRDGANVLTF | TGTGCCAGCAGCACATGGGATGACAGGGATGGGGCCAACGTCCTGACTTTC | TRBV4-2 | TRBD1 | 17 | TRBJ2-6 | -
CSVVEGAANYGYTF | TGCAGCGTTGTCGAGGGGGCAGCTAACTATGGCTACACCTTC | TRBV29-1 | TRBD1 | 14 | TRBJ1-2 | -
CASSSGLANTGELFF | TGTGCCAGCAGCTCCGGACTAGCCAACACCGGGGAGCTGTTTTTT | TRBV5-4 | TRBD2 | 15 | TRBJ2-2 | -
CSSSQTELAGVKNIQYF | TGTTCCAGCAGCCAAACGGAGCTAGCGGGAGTCAAAAACATTCAGTACTTC | TRBV7-9 | TRBD2 | 17 | TRBJ2-4 | -
CASSVGTSGRNTGELFF | TGTGCCAGCAGCGTTGGGACTAGCGGGAGGAACACCGGGGAGCTGTTTTTT | TRBV9 | TRBD2 | 17 | TRBJ2-2 | once
CASSAAGGNTGELFF | TGCGCCAGCAGTGCGGCCGGGGGGAACACCGGGGAGCTGTTTTTT | TRBV10-1 | - | 15 | TRBJ2-2 | few
CASSLGAKANTGELFF | TGTGCCAGCAGCTTAGGGGCCAAAGCCAACACCGGGGAGCTGTTTTTT | TRBV7-9 | - | 16 | TRBJ2-2 | -
CASSSRGGAQSEAFF | TGTGCCAGCAGTTCCCGGGGAGGGGCGCAATCCGAAGCTTTCTTT | TRBV28 | - | 15 | TRBJ1-1 | -